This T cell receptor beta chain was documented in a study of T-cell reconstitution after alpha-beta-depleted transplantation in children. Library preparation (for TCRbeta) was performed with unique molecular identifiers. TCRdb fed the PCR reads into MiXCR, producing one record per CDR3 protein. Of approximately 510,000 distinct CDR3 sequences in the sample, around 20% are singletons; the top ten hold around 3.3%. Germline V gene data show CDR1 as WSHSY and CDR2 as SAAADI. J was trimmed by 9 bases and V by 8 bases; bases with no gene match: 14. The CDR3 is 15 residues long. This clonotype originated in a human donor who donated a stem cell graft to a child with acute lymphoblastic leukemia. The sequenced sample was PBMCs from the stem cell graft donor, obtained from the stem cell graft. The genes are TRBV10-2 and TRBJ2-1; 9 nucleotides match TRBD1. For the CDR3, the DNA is TGCGCCAGCCTCCCGCCGGGACAGGGCAGTGGTGAGCAGTTCTTC. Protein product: CASLPPGQGSGEQFF.